Listed below are T cell receptor beta chains from one sample, sequenced in a study of T-cell reconstitution after alpha-beta-depleted transplantation in children. MiXCR, applied by TCRdb to the PCR reads, yields one record per CDR3 protein. This sample has about 980,000 distinct CDR3 sequences, with about 31% found just once. Sequenced material: PBMCs, mostly from graft donor cells, taken 360 days after TCRalphabeta/CD19-depleted stem cell transplant. The receptors here all came from a boy in the first two years of life who had a stem cell transplant for SCID, so the T cells may come from the graft donor. Each CDR3 is given with its conserved first and last residue. Fields, in order: CDR3 protein, CDR3 DNA, D gene, J gene, V gene, clone size, CDR3 length. D genes are given only for firm matches. Clone size, where shown, is once, few, many, or a class for clones that have expanded.

CASSLGWNYGYTF | TGTGCCAGCAGTTTAGGATGGAACTATGGCTACACCTTC | NA | TRBJ1-2 | TRBV12-3/TRBV12-4 | NA | 13
CATSREKEAISGNTIYF | TGTGCCACCAGCAGAGAAAAGGAGGCAATCTCTGGAAACACCATATATTTT | NA | TRBJ1-3 | TRBV15 | few | 17
CASSQVGDTYEQYF | TGCGCCAGCAGCCAAGTGGGGGATACCTACGAGCAGTACTTC | NA | TRBJ2-7 | TRBV4-1 | NA | 14
CATSRDFGQNYGYTF | TGTGCCACCAGCAGAGATTTTGGGCAGAACTATGGCTACACCTTC | NA | TRBJ1-2 | TRBV15 | NA | 15
CASSLSPMGVPDTQYF | TGTGCCAGCAGCTTGTCTCCTATGGGGGTTCCAGATACGCAGTATTTT | NA | TRBJ2-3 | TRBV5-4 | NA | 16
CASSLGRSYNSPLHF | TGTGCCAGCAGCTTGGGACGTTCGTATAATTCACCCCTCCACTTT | NA | TRBJ1-6 | TRBV7-2 | NA | 15
CASSRKVRDRGLNQPQHF | TGTGCCAGCAGTCGAAAAGTAAGGGACAGGGGGCTCAATCAGCCCCAGCATTTT | NA | TRBJ1-5 | TRBV21-1 | few | 18
CATSGRNTDTQYF | TGTGCCACCAGTGGGCGGAACACAGATACGCAGTATTTT | NA | TRBJ2-3 | TRBV24-1 | few | 13
CASSFTGTGRREQYF | TGTGCCAGCAGCTTTACCGGGACAGGGCGGCGGGAGCAGTACTTC | TRBD1 | TRBJ2-7 | TRBV5-6 | once | 15
CSVEDLSWGSTEAFF | TGCAGCGTTGAAGATCTTAGTTGGGGAAGCACTGAAGCTTTCTTT | NA | TRBJ1-1 | TRBV29-1 | NA | 15
CASSIIGGPYNEQFF | TGTGCCAGCAGCATAATTGGGGGTCCCTACAATGAGCAGTTCTTC | NA | TRBJ2-1 | TRBV7-8 | NA | 15
CSARVYQAGAIYEQYF | TGCAGTGCTAGAGTCTATCAGGCGGGGGCCATCTACGAGCAGTACTTC | NA | TRBJ2-7 | TRBV20-1 | many | 16
CASSQEASGASTDTQYF | TGTGCCAGCAGCCAAGAGGCCAGCGGGGCGAGCACAGATACGCAGTATTTT | TRBD2 | TRBJ2-3 | TRBV4-2 | NA | 17
CASSLVDWDSQETQYF | TGTGCCAGCAGCTTAGTGGACTGGGACTCACAAGAGACCCAGTACTTC | NA | TRBJ2-5 | TRBV7-8 | few | 16
CAISESAGVSGANVLTF | TGTGCCATCAGTGAGTCAGCGGGAGTCTCTGGGGCCAACGTCCTGACTTTC | TRBD2 | TRBJ2-6 | TRBV10-3 | few | 17
CASSPGLTTGNTIYF | TGTGCCAGCAGCCCGGGCCTAACAACGGGAAACACCATATATTTT | NA | TRBJ1-3 | TRBV4-2 | few | 15
CASSFGDRLDTGELFF | TGTGCCAGCAGCTTCGGTGACAGGCTGGACACCGGGGAGCTGTTTTTT | NA | TRBJ2-2 | TRBV11-2 | NA | 16
CASSPSPGQGPKGRYEQYF | TGTGCCAGCAGCCCATCCCCCGGACAGGGCCCTAAGGGTCGCTACGAGCAGTACTTC | TRBD1 | TRBJ2-7 | TRBV13 | few | 19
CASSYSRYQPQHF | TGTGCCAGCAGTTACTCTCGGTATCAGCCCCAGCATTTT | NA | TRBJ1-5 | TRBV6-2/TRBV6-3 | NA | 13
CASSLSQATGELFF | TGTGCCAGCAGTTTATCACAGGCCACCGGGGAGCTGTTTTTT | NA | TRBJ2-2 | TRBV28 | NA | 14
CASMGTGYTDTQYF | TGCGCCAGCATGGGGACAGGGTACACAGATACGCAGTATTTT | TRBD1 | TRBJ2-3 | TRBV5-1 | NA | 14
CASSYRGLWNTEAFF | TGTGCCAGCAGTTACAGGGGACTATGGAACACTGAAGCTTTCTTT | NA | TRBJ1-1 | TRBV6-2/TRBV6-3 | NA | 15
CASSQDRTSGETQYF | TGCGCCAGCAGCCAAGATAGGACTAGCGGAGAGACCCAGTACTTC | TRBD2 | TRBJ2-5 | TRBV4-3 | NA | 15
CASSIMRGAQETQYF | TGTGCCAGCAGTATAATGCGGGGGGCCCAAGAGACCCAGTACTTC | TRBD2 | TRBJ2-5 | TRBV12-3/TRBV12-4 | NA | 15
CSARTALSGNTIYF | TGCAGTGCTAGGACAGCACTATCGGGAAACACCATATATTTT | NA | TRBJ1-3 | TRBV20-1 | NA | 14
CASSYRWTLNNEQFF | TGTGCCAGCAGTTACCGGTGGACCTTAAACAATGAGCAGTTCTTC | NA | TRBJ2-1 | TRBV6-2/TRBV6-3 | many | 15
CASRRVNYGYTF | TGTGCCAGCAGAAGGGTTAACTATGGCTACACCTTC | NA | TRBJ1-2 | TRBV28 | NA | 12
CASSFGSGGAKNIQYF | TGTGCCAGCAGTTTCGGATCGGGGGGAGCCAAAAACATTCAGTACTTC | TRBD2 | TRBJ2-4 | TRBV12-3/TRBV12-4 | NA | 16
CASSSPGQLYEQYF | TGCGCCAGCAGCTCCCCGGGACAGCTCTACGAGCAGTACTTC | TRBD1 | TRBJ2-7 | TRBV5-1 | few | 14
CASSPRGTGRETQYF | TGTGCCAGCAGTCCCAGGGGGACAGGGAGAGAGACCCAGTACTTC | TRBD1 | TRBJ2-5 | TRBV12-3/TRBV12-4 | NA | 15
CASSLLRVLTDTQYF | TGTGCCAGCAGTTTGCTTCGGGTCCTCACAGATACGCAGTATTTT | NA | TRBJ2-3 | TRBV12-3/TRBV12-4 | NA | 15
CASSVSSRRGGRTDTQYF | TGTGCCAGCAGCGTATCCAGCCGGAGAGGGGGCCGAACAGATACGCAGTATTTT | TRBD1 | TRBJ2-3 | TRBV9 | NA | 18
CSAGDRHYSNQPQHF | TGCAGTGCTGGGGACCGACATTATAGCAATCAGCCCCAGCATTTT | NA | TRBJ1-5 | TRBV20-1 | few | 15